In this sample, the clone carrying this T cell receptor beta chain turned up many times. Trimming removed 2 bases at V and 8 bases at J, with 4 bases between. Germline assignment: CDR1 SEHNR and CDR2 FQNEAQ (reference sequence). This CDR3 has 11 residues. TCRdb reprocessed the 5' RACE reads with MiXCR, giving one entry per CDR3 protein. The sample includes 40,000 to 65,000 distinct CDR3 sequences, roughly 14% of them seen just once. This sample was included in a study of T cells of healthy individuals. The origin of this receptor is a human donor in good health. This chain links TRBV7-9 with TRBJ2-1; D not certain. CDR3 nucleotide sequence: TGTGCCAGCAGCTTAAACGATGAGCAGTTCTTC. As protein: CASSLNDEQFF.